This TCR beta chain originates from a study of cytomegalovirus exposure and HLA in healthy donors. The study ran its PCR with 60 Vbeta and 13 Jbeta primers. Assay used: immunoSEQ multiplex PCR; TCRdb lists only in-frame clones, some missing. In the table there are about 170,000 clones, 85% of which are singletons. Germline CDR1 reads SEHNR; CDR2 reads FQNEAQ (reference sequence). The CDR3 loop spans 16 amino acids. Trimming stripped 5 bases from V and 5 bases from J, with 21 bases between. Source material: PBMCs. The sequence came from a man aged 25 to 40 in good health and CMV-seropositive. This chain links TRBV7-9 with TRBJ2-5; a weak D match, TRBD2 (6 bases). The CDR3 spells CASSPHRLEMAETQYF. In DNA form, the CDR3 reads TGTGCCAGCAGCCCCCACCGACTAGAGATGGCGGAGACCCAGTACTTC.